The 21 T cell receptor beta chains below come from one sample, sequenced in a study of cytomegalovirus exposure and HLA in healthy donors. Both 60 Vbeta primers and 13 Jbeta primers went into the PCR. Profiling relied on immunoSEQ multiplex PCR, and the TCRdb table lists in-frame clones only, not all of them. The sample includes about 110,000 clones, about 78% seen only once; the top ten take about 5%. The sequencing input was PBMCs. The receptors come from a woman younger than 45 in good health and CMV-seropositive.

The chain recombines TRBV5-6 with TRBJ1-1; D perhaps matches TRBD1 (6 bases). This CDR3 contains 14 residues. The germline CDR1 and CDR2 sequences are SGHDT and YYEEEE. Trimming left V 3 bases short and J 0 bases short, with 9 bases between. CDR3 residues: CASSYGTMNTEAFF. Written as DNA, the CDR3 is TGTGCCAGCAGCTACGGGACAATGAACACTGAAGCTTTCTTT.

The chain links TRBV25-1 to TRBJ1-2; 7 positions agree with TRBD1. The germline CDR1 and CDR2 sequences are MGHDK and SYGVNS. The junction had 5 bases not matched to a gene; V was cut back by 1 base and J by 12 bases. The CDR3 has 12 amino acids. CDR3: CASSEWDSNHTF. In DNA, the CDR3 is TGTGCCAGCAGTGAATGGGACAGCAACCACACCTTC.

The CDR3 sequence is CASRPGLAGEGNEQYF. DNA for the CDR3: TGTGCCAGCAGACCGGGACTAGCGGGAGAGGGGAACGAGCAGTACTTC. The rearrangement links TRBV5-4 to TRBJ2-5, with 14 bases that match TRBD2. The J call is uncertain, as TRBJ2-7 better fits the DNA end. Germline V gene data show CDR1 as SGHNT and CDR2 as YYREEE (reference sequence). This CDR3 region has 16 residues.

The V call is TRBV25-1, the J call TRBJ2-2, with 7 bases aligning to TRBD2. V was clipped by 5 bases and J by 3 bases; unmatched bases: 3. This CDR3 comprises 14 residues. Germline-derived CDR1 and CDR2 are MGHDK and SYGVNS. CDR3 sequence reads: CASSRAGDTGELFF. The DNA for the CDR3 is TGTGCCAGCAGTCGGGCGGGAGACACCGGGGAGCTGTTTTTT.

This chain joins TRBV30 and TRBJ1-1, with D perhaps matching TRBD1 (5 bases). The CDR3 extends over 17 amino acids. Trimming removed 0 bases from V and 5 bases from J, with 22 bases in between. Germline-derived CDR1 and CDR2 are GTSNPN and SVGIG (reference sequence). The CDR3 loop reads CAWSVGFGFTGRTEAFF. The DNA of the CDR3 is TGTGCCTGGAGTGTAGGATTTGGCTTCACAGGTCGTACTGAAGCTTTCTTT.

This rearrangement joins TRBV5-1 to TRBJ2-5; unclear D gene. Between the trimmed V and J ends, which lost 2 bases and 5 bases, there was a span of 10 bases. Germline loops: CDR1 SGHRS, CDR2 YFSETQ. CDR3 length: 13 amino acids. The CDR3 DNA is TGCGCCAGCAGCTTCCTAGGATCCGAGACCCAGTACTTC. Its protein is CASSFLGSETQYF.

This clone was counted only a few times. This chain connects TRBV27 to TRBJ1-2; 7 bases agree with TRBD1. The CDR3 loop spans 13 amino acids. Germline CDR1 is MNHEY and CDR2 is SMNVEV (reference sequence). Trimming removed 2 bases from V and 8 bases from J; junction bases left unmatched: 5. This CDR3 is CASSLNTGEGYTF. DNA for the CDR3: TGTGCCAGCAGTTTAAACACAGGGGAGGGCTACACCTTC.

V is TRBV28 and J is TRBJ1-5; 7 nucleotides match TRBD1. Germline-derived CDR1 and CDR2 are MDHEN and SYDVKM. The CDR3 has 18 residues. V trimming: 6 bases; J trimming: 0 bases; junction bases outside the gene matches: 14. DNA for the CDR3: TGTGCCAGCAGCCCTAATGCTGGGACAGCTTATAGCAATCAGCCCCAGCATTTT. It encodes CASSPNAGTAYSNQPQHF.

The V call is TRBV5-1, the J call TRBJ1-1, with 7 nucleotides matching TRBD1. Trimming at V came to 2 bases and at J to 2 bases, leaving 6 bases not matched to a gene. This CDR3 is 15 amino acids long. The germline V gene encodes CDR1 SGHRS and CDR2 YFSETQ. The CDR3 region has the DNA TGCGCCAGCAGCTTAACCTACAGGGGAAACACTGAAGCTTTCTTT. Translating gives CASSLTYRGNTEAFF. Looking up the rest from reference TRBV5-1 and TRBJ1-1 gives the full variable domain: KAGVTQTPRYLIKTRGQQVTLSCSPISGHRSVSWYQQTPGQGLQFLFEYFSETQRNKGNFPGRFSGRQFSNSRSEMNVSTLELGDSALYLCASSLTYRGNTEAFFGQGTRLTVV.

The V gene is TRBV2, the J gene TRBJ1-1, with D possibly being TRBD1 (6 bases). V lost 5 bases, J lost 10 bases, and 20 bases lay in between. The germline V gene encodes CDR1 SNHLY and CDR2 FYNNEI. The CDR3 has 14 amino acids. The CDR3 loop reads CASSPQQGQDTAFF. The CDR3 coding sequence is TGTGCCAGCAGTCCTCAACAGGGTCAGGATACAGCTTTCTTT.

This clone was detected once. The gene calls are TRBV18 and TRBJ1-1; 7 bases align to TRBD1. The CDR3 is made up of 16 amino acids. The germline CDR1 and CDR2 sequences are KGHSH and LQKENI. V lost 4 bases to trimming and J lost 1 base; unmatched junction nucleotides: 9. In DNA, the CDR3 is TGTGCCAGCTCACTTATCTCCGGGACAGAGAACACTGAAGCTTTCTTT. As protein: CASSLISGTENTEAFF.

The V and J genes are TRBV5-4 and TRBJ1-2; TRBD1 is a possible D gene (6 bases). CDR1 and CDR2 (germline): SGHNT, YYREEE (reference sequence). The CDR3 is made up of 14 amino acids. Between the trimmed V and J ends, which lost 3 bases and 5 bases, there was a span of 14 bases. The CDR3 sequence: CASSSAGQSYGYTF. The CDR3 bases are TGTGCCAGCAGCTCAGCAGGACAGTCTTATGGCTACACCTTC.

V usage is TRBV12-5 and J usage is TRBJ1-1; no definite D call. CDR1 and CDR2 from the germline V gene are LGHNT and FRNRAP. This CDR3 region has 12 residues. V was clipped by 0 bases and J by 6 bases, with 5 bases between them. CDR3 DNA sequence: TGTGCTAGTGGTTTGGTACATTCTGAAGCTTTCTTT. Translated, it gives CASGLVHSEAFF. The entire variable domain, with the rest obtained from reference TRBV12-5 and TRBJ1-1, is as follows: DARVTQTPRHKVTEMGQEVTMRCQPILGHNTVFWYRQTMMQGLELLAYFRNRAPLDDSGMPKDRFSAEMPDATLATLKIQPSEPRDSAVYFCASGLVHSEAFFGQGTRLTVV.

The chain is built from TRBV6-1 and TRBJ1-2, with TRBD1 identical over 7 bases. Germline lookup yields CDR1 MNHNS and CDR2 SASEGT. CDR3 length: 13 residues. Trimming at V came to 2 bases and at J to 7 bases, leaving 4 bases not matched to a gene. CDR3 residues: CASSELAGGGYTF. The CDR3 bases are TGTGCCAGCAGTGAATTGGCAGGGGGTGGCTACACCTTC.

CDR3 amino acids: CASSPVSSYNEQFF. The CDR3 bases are TGCGCCAGCAGCCCAGTCAGCTCCTACAATGAGCAGTTCTTC. The V gene is TRBV4-1, the J gene TRBJ2-1; D gene unclear. Trimming stripped 4 bases from V and 0 bases from J, with 7 bases between. Looked up from germline, CDR1 is MGHRA and CDR2 is YSYEKL. This CDR3 spans 14 amino acids.

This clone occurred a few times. CDR3 protein: CASSGRGGEQETQYF. In DNA, the CDR3 is TGTGCCAGCAGCGGGCGCGGGGGGGAGCAAGAGACCCAGTACTTC. V gene TRBV4-2 combines with J gene TRBJ2-5; 9 nucleotides line up with TRBD2. CDR1 is LGHNA and CDR2 is YNFKEQ in the germline V gene. Trimming removed 5 bases from V and 2 bases from J; junction bases left unmatched: 6. The CDR3 has 15 residues.

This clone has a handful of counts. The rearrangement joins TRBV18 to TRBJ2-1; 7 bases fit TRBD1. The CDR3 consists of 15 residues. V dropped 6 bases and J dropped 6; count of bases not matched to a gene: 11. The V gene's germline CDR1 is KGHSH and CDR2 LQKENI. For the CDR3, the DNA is TGTGCCAGCTCGCCAAACAGGGGATCTCTCAATGAGCAGTTCTTC. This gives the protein CASSPNRGSLNEQFF.

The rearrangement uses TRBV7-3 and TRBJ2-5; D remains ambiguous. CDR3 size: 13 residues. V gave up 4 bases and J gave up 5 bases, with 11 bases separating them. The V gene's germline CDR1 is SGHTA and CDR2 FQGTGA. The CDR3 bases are TGTGCCAGCAGCTCCTCAACCGGGGAGACCCAGTACTTC. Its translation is CASSSSTGETQYF. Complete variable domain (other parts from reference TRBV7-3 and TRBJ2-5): GAGVSQTPSNKVTEKGKYVELRCDPISGHTALYWYRQSLGQGPEFLIYFQGTGAADDSGLPNDRFFAVRPEGSVSTLKIQRTERGDSAVYLCASSSSTGETQYFGPGTRLLVL.

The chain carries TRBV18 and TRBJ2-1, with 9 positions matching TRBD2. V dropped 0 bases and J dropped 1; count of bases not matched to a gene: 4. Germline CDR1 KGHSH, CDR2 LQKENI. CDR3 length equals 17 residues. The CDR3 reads CASSPPGGGASYNEQFF. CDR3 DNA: TGTGCCAGCTCACCACCGGGCGGGGGGGCTTCCTACAATGAGCAGTTCTTC.

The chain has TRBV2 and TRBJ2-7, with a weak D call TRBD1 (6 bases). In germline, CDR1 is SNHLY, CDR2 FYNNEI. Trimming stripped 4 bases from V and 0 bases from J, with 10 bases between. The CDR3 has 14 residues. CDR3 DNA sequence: TGTGCCAGCAGTGGGGACATTTTCTCCTACGAGCAGTACTTC. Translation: CASSGDIFSYEQYF.

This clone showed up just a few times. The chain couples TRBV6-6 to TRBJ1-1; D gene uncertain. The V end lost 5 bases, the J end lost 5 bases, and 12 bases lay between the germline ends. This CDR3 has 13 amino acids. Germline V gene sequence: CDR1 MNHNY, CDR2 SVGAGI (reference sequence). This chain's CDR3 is CASSTQSGTEAFF. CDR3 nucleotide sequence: TGTGCCAGCAGTACGCAATCCGGGACTGAAGCTTTCTTT.